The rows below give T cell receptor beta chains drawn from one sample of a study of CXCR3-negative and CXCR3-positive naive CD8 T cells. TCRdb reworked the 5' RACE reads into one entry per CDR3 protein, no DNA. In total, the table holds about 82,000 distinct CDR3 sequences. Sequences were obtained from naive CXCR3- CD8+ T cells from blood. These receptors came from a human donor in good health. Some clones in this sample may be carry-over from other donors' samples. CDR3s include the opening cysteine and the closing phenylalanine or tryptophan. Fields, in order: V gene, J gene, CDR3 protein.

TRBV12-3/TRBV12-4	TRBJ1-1	CASSFTGMNTEAFF
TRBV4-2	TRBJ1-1	CASRQTGDTEAFF
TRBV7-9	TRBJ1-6	CASSLEGRGEVSPLHF
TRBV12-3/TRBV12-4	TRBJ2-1	CASSLSQGNEQFF
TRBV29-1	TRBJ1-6	CSVGVGYNSPLHF
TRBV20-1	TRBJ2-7	CSASIIAGGKYEQYF
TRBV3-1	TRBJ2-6	CASSQAGAGANVLTF
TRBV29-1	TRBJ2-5	CSGQGDGETQYF
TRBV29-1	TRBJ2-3	CSVESVREYTDTQYF
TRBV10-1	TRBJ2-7	CASDRYRDGYEQYF
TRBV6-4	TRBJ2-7	CASSDGTSGGAGEQYF
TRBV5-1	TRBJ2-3	CASSRLAGGTDTQYF
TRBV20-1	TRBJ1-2	CSARVRAEGYGYTF
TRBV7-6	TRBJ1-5	CASSLVDNQPQHF
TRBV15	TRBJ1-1	CATSRDGWGATEAFF
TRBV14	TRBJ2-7	CASSRVGVPSYEQYF
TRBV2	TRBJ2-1	CASSVSGTSGRQDEQFF
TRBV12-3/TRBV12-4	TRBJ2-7	CASAPFGQNTYEQYF
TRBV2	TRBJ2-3	CASSDRTSGGGTDTQYF
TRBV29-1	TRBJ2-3	CSVEVVDSSDTQYF
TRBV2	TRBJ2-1	CASSEGRAVIYNEQFF
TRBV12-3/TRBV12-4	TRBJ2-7	CASSLRDGGIYEQYF
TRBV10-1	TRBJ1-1	CASSESSVLNTEAFF
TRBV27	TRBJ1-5	CASGAGGPYSNQPQHF
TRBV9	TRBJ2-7	CASSVAGHGSYEQYF
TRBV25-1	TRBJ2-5	CASSDRFPVRETQYF
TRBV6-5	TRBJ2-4	CASSYSLQGARGVPKNIQYF